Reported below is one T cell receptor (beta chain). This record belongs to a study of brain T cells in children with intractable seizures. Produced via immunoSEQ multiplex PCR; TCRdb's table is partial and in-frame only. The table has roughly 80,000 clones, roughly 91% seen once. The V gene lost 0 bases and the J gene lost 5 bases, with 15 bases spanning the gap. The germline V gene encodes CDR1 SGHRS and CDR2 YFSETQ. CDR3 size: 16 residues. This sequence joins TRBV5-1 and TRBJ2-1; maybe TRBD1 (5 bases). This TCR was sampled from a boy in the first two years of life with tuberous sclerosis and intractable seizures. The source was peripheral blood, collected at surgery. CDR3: CASSLVYAQVDNEQFF. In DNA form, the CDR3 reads TGCGCCAGCAGCTTGGTATACGCACAGGTCGACAATGAGCAGTTCTTC.